The rows below give T cell receptor beta chains drawn from one sample of a study of spatial heterogeneity in lung cancer. TCRdb passed the 5' RACE reads through MiXCR, listing each CDR3 protein once. The sample lists about 92,000 distinct CDR3 sequences, about 12% occurring once. The specimen was PBMCs, collected at surgery. The receptors stem from a male donor with early-stage non-small cell lung cancer. Each CDR3 is given with its conserved first and last residue. Fields, in order: D gene, clone size, V gene, J gene, CDR3 protein, CDR3 DNA. The D gene is left open where the match is weak. The size of a clone is reported for some rows only, either as once, few or many, or as a class for expanded clones.

>.|.|TRBV10-3|TRBJ1-2
CAISESGDYGYTF
TGTGCCATCAGTGAGTCTGGGGACTATGGCTACACCTTC
>.|.|TRBV9|TRBJ2-2
CASSITQNTGELFF
TGTGCCAGCAGCATCACACAAAACACCGGGGAGCTGTTTTTT
>.|.|TRBV11-2|TRBJ1-6
CASSFSSSYNSPLHF
TGTGCCAGCAGCTTCTCGAGCTCCTATAATTCACCCCTCCACTTT
>TRBD1|.|TRBV28|TRBJ1-2
CASRPDRGLLGYTF
TGTGCCAGCAGGCCCGACAGGGGGCTGCTTGGCTACACCTTC
>TRBD2|.|TRBV27|TRBJ2-3
CASSKLAGGTDTQYF
TGTGCCAGCAGTAAACTAGCGGGGGGGACAGATACGCAGTATTTT
>.|many|TRBV5-1|TRBJ2-2
CASRSGAVNTGELFF
TGCGCCAGCAGGTCCGGAGCAGTTAACACCGGGGAGCTGTTTTTT
>.|few|TRBV12-3/TRBV12-4|TRBJ1-1
CASSLAMGGMNTEAFF
TGTGCCAGCAGTTTAGCAATGGGAGGGATGAACACTGAAGCTTTCTTT
>.|many|TRBV5-5|TRBJ2-7
CASSLTTYYEQYF
TGTGCCAGCAGCTTGACCACTTACTACGAGCAGTACTTC
>.|many|TRBV10-3|TRBJ2-5
CAISERGATETQYF
TGTGCCATCAGTGAAAGGGGGGCCACGGAGACCCAGTACTTC
>TRBD1|few|TRBV28|TRBJ1-5
CASSPGQGAPGNQPQHF
TGTGCCAGCTCCCCGGGACAGGGGGCGCCTGGCAATCAGCCCCAGCATTTT
>.|.|TRBV9|TRBJ1-6
CASSVDGAAYSPLHF
TGTGCCAGCAGCGTAGACGGAGCCGCTTATTCACCCCTCCACTTT
>.|.|TRBV20-1|TRBJ2-4
CSARDRRLPLGDQYF
TGCAGTGCTAGAGATCGTAGGTTACCTCTAGGGGATCAGTACTTC
>TRBD1|many|TRBV4-2|TRBJ1-5
CASSPGQGDNQPQHF
TGTGCCAGCAGCCCTGGACAGGGCGACAATCAGCCCCAGCATTTT
>TRBD1|.|TRBV11-2|TRBJ2-1
CASSPRTGGLGNEQFF
TGTGCCAGCAGCCCCAGGACAGGGGGTCTTGGGAATGAGCAGTTCTTC
>TRBD2|many|TRBV28|TRBJ2-2
CASRMGLAGGPEELFF
TGTGCCAGCAGGATGGGACTAGCGGGAGGGCCTGAGGAGCTGTTTTTT
>TRBD2|.|TRBV20-1|TRBJ2-7
CSAPFRGRAREQYF
TGCAGTGCTCCCTTCCGCGGGAGGGCCAGAGAGCAGTACTTC
>TRBD1|many|TRBV28|TRBJ2-7
CASSQGAPYEQYF
TGTGCCAGCAGCCAGGGGGCGCCGTACGAGCAGTACTTC
>.|few|TRBV7-6|TRBJ2-5
CASTLDRQFQETQYF
TGTGCCAGCACCCTAGACAGGCAATTCCAAGAGACCCAGTACTTC
>.|many|TRBV9|TRBJ2-3
CASSVATAGTQYF
TGTGCCAGCAGCGTAGCTACTGCAGGTACGCAGTATTTT
>.|few|TRBV6-6|TRBJ1-5
CASSWGGNQPQHF
TGTGCCAGCAGTTGGGGGGGGAATCAGCCCCAGCATTTT